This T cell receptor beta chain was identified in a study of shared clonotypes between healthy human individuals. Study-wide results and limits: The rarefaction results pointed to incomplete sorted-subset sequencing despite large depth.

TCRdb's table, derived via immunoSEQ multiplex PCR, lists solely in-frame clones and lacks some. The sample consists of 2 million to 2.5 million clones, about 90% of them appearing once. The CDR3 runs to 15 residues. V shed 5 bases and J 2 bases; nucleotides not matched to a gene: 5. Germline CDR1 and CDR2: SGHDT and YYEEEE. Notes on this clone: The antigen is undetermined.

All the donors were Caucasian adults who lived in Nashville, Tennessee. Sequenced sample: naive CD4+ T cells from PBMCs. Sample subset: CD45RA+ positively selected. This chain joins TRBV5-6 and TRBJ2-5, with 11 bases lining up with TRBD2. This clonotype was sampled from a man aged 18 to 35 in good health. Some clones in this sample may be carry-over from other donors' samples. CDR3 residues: CASSSSGRSQETQYF. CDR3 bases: TGTGCCAGCAGTTCTAGCGGGAGGTCGCAAGAGACCCAGTACTTC.